This T cell receptor (beta chain) is from a study of blood T cells in healthy people across ages. J was trimmed by 4 bases and V by 0 bases; bases with no gene match: 5. This CDR3 comprises 15 residues. From germline, CDR1 is SGHDN and CDR2 FVKESK. Points from the study as a whole: Unsorted PBMC material precluded a definitive naive versus antigen-experienced comparison.

Sample-barcoded 5' priming and a J-beta primer mix drove a second PCR of 7 to 11 cycles. Each CDR3 protein gets one entry after TCRdb re-called the 5' RACE reads with MiXCR. Of about 640,000 distinct CDR3 sequences listed, 58% were seen once; the top ten hold over 30%. As to this clonotype: What it recognizes is unknown.

The rearrangement joins TRBV14 to TRBJ1-2, with TRBD1 identical over 7 bases. What was sequenced was blood. The receptor comes from a man aged 55-75 years in good health. CDR3 DNA: TGTGCCAGCAGCCAAGAGTGGGGACAGAGCTATGGCTACACCTTC. This gives the protein CASSQEWGQSYGYTF.